The text below deals with one T cell receptor beta chain. Its antigen is unidentified. This CDR3 has 14 residues. V lost 7 bases, J lost 1 base, and 13 bases lay in between. The V gene's germline CDR1 is MNHEY and CDR2 SVGAGI. The data are from a study of cytomegalovirus exposure and HLA in healthy donors. Study findings and constraints: Rare TCR sequences predominated, though certain public TCRs were found in many donors. Cytomegalovirus-associated status was assigned to 150 or so TCR beta chains.

This PCR relied on a set of 60 Vbeta primers and 13 Jbeta primers. The repertoire was sequenced with immunoSEQ multiplex PCR; TCRdb's copy has only in-frame clones and lacks some. Counted here are around 210,000 clones, 78% occurring once; the ten biggest clones make up approximately 0.49%. This cohort consisted of healthy bone marrow donors. Specimen: PBMCs. The chain links TRBV6-5 to TRBJ1-1; D gene unclear. The TCR sequence derives from a boy aged 10-17 years in good health and CMV-seronegative. CDR3 sequence (DNA): TGTGCCAGCAACACTTTGGGCTGGAACACTGAAGCTTTCTTT. Amino acid sequence: CASNTLGWNTEAFF.